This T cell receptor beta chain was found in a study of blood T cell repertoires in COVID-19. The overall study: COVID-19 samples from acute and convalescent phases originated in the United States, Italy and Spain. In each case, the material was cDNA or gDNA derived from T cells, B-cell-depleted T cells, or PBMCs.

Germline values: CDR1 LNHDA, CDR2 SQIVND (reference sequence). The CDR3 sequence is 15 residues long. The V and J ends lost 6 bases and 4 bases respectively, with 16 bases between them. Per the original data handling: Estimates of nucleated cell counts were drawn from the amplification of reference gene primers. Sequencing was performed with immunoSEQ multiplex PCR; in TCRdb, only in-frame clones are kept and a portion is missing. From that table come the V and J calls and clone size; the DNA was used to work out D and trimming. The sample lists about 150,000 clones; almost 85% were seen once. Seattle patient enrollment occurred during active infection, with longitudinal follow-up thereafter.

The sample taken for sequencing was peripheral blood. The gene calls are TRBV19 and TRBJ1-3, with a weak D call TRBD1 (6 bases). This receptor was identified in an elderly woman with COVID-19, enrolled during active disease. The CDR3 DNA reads TGTGCCAGTAGCAAGCAGGGGAATTACGGAAACACCATATATTTT. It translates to CASSKQGNYGNTIYF.